This is a list of T cell receptor beta chains from one sample in a study of cytomegalovirus exposure and HLA in healthy donors. Some clones are missing from TCRdb's copy, which holds only in-frame ones; the method was immunoSEQ multiplex PCR. Of some 160,000 clones listed, approximately 80% are singletons. Material: PBMCs. The receptors originated from a woman aged 40 to 50 in good health and CMV-seropositive. Each CDR3 is given with its conserved first and last residue. Each record gives: CDR3 length, J gene, V gene, D gene, clone size, CDR3 protein, CDR3 DNA. D genes are given only for firm matches. A row's size may be missing; if present it is once, few, many or a size class.

length: 16
J: TRBJ2-7
V: TRBV27
D: NA
size: NA
CDR3: CASIRRGGVSSYEQYF
DNA: TGTGCCAGCATCCGTAGAGGGGGGGTCAGCTCCTACGAGCAGTACTTC

length: 11
J: TRBJ2-3
V: TRBV20-1
D: NA
size: NA
CDR3: CSATNTDTQYF
DNA: TGCAGTGCTACCAACACAGATACGCAGTATTTT

length: 14
J: TRBJ2-7
V: TRBV7-8
D: NA
size: NA
CDR3: CASSLIGYSYEQYF
DNA: TGTGCCAGCAGCTTAATCGGGTACTCATACGAGCAGTACTTC

length: 15
J: TRBJ2-2
V: TRBV2
D: TRBD2
size: NA
CDR3: CASSELAALTGELFF
DNA: TGTGCCAGCAGCGAACTAGCGGCCCTCACCGGGGAGCTGTTTTTT

length: 11
J: TRBJ2-1
V: TRBV7-3
D: NA
size: NA
CDR3: CAIRGFGEQFF
DNA: TGTGCCATCCGGGGGTTCGGTGAGCAGTTCTTC

length: 17
J: TRBJ2-5
V: TRBV10-3
D: TRBD2
size: NA
CDR3: CAISPPGGLAGGETQYF
DNA: TGTGCCATCAGTCCCCCCGGCGGACTAGCGGGCGGGGAGACCCAGTACTTC

length: 14
J: TRBJ2-1
V: TRBV6-6
D: TRBD2
size: NA
CDR3: CASSLAGGADEQFF
DNA: TGTGCCAGCAGCCTAGCCGGGGGGGCGGATGAGCAGTTCTTC

length: 15
J: TRBJ2-1
V: TRBV27
D: TRBD2
size: NA
CDR3: CASSPSSGAYNEQFF
DNA: TGTGCCAGCAGTCCATCTAGCGGGGCTTACAATGAGCAGTTCTTC

length: 16
J: TRBJ1-1
V: TRBV5-1
D: TRBD1
size: NA
CDR3: CASSLGTGIMNTEAFF
DNA: TGCGCCAGCAGCTTGGGGACAGGGATTATGAACACTGAAGCTTTCTTT

length: 15
J: TRBJ2-6
V: TRBV4-3
D: NA
size: NA
CDR3: CASSQEGSGANVLTF
DNA: TGCGCCAGCAGCCAAGAAGGGAGTGGGGCCAACGTCCTGACTTTC

length: 14
J: TRBJ2-2
V: TRBV30
D: TRBD1
size: NA
CDR3: CAWGKGTGTGELFF
DNA: TGTGCCTGGGGGAAGGGGACAGGCACCGGGGAGCTGTTTTTT

length: 15
J: TRBJ1-5
V: TRBV6-5
D: NA
size: NA
CDR3: CASSTTGQGNQPQHF
DNA: TGTGCCAGCAGTACAACAGGGCAGGGCAATCAGCCCCAGCATTTT

length: 16
J: TRBJ1-3
V: TRBV18
D: NA
size: once
CDR3: CASSPRVTVSGNTIYF
DNA: TGTGCCAGCTCACCACGCGTCACTGTTTCAGGAAACACCATATATTTT

length: 12
J: TRBJ2-1
V: TRBV29-1
D: NA
size: NA
CDR3: CSAGWVNNEQFF
DNA: TGCAGCGCCGGGTGGGTAAACAATGAGCAGTTCTTC